These 9 T cell receptor beta chains share one sample of origin, sequenced in a study of blood T cell repertoires in COVID-19 (dated by TCRdb to the early 2020s). Receptor amplification or capture employed the immunoSEQ multiplex PCR assay. The source is immuneACCESS, and TCRdb retained only in-frame sequences with V and J called. Part of the clones is not carried over; for the studies checked, unresolved V genes explain less than half of this, and the remainder is unexplained. For this sample the table gives around 450,000 clones, of which roughly nine tenths were detected only once. Of the sample, nearly 2% falls within the top ten clones. Sequenced sample: PBMCs or T cells enriched from blood (not recorded which). Receptor source: a woman in her late teens or twenties with acute COVID-19.

V usage is TRBV12-3 or TRBV12-4 and J usage is TRBJ1-5; D possibly corresponds to TRBD1 (6 bases). Between the trimmed V and J ends, which lost 3 bases and 9 bases, there was a span of 9 bases. The CDR3 extends over 12 amino acids. CDR3 region: CASSFGGLPQHF. The CDR3 bases are TGTGCCAGCAGTTTTGGGGGCCTGCCCCAGCATTTT.

This chain links TRBV5-1 with TRBJ2-1; D might be TRBD2 (5 bases). Trimming took 3 bases from V and 2 from J, leaving 18 bases between them. Germline lookup yields CDR1 SGHRS and CDR2 YFSETQ. The CDR3 length is 17 residues. In DNA, the CDR3 is TGCGCCAGCAGCTCGACCCTTGGGAGCGGAGCCTACAATGAGCAGTTCTTC. Its protein product is CASSSTLGSGAYNEQFF.

This clone was counted only a few times. This chain joins TRBV5-1 and TRBJ2-5; the match to TRBD2 covers 16 bases. The CDR3 runs to 17 residues. Germline V gene lookup returns CDR1 SGHRS and CDR2 YFSETQ. J was trimmed by 5 bases and V by 4 bases; bases with no gene match: 8. CDR3 sequence (DNA): TGCGCCAGCAGCCCGTCCGGGACTAGCGGGGGGGTTGAGACCCAGTACTTC. Its translation: CASSPSGTSGGVETQYF.

V is TRBV6-6 and J is TRBJ2-1; a weak D match, TRBD1 (5 bases). Germline CDR1 is MNHNY and CDR2 is SVGAGI (reference sequence). V shed 7 bases and J shed 8 bases, with 18 bases lying between them. The CDR3 spans 14 residues. Here the CDR3 DNA reads TGTGCCAGCATCCCACAGGAAAGTTTTGATGAGCAGTTCTTC. This codes for CASIPQESFDEQFF.

CDR3 bases: TGTGCTAGTGGTTTGGCCGGGACAGGGACCATTCTTAATGAAAAACTGTTTTTT. Translation gives CASGLAGTGTILNEKLFF. The rearrangement links TRBV12-5 to TRBJ1-4; TRBD1 matches at 9 bases. V shed 1 base and J 4 bases; nucleotides not matched to a gene: 10. Germline V gene lookup returns CDR1 LGHNT and CDR2 FRNRAP. This CDR3 region has 18 residues. The entire variable domain, with the rest obtained from reference TRBV12-5 and TRBJ1-4, is as follows: DARVTQTPRHKVTEMGQEVTMRCQPILGHNTVFWYRQTMMQGLELLAYFRNRAPLDDSGMPKDRFSAEMPDATLATLKIQPSEPRDSAVYFCASGLAGTGTILNEKLFFGSGTQLSVL.

This chain links TRBV6-5 with TRBJ1-2; D is unclear. CDR3 length equals 14 residues. Deletions cut 5 bases from V and 2 bases from J, with 12 bases between. Germline-derived CDR1 and CDR2 are MNHEY and SVGAGI. This CDR3 reads CASSLTQPNYGYTF. The CDR3 DNA reads as TGTGCCAGCAGTCTGACACAGCCCAACTATGGCTACACCTTC.

The V and J genes are TRBV6-6 and TRBJ2-7, with TRBD2 identical over 8 bases. With 4 bases clipped from V and 7 bases from J, the junction kept 15 bases outside the gene matches. CDR3 length equals 16 residues. Germline CDR1 MNHNY, CDR2 SVGAGI (reference sequence). Here the CDR3 DNA reads TGTGCCAGCAGTTTACTAGCGGAGAACTTCCGTCTGGAGCAGTACTTC. This codes for CASSLLAENFRLEQYF.

The genes are TRBV7-9 and TRBJ2-3; tentative D call: TRBD1 (6 bases). The V and J ends lost 5 bases and 0 bases respectively, with 9 bases between them. CDR3 length: 14 amino acids. Germline V gives CDR1 SEHNR, CDR2 FQNEAQ (reference sequence). CDR3 DNA sequence: TGTGCCAGCAGCCCGGACAGTAGCACAGATACGCAGTATTTT. This sequence encodes CASSPDSSTDTQYF.

This clone was counted between two and nine times. V usage is TRBV27 and J usage is TRBJ1-6; tentatively, D is TRBD1 (6 bases). Trimming removed 5 bases at V and 1 base at J, with 15 bases between. This CDR3 comprises 17 residues. Germline CDR1 is MNHEY and CDR2 is SMNVEV (reference sequence). The DNA for the CDR3 is TGTGCCAGCAGTCCAGGGGCGCTTCCTTCCTATAATTCACCCCTCCACTTT. Translation gives CASSPGALPSYNSPLHF.